The source of this T cell receptor (beta chain) is a study of shared clonotypes between healthy human individuals. About the research overall: The donors, two women and a few men, were aged 18 to 49. The study used three CD4 naive, three CD4 memory, two CD8 naive and one CD8 memory plate per donor.

The repertoire was sequenced with immunoSEQ multiplex PCR; TCRdb's copy has only in-frame clones and lacks some. The sample lists over a million clones, more than 75% occurring once. CDR3 length: 13 residues. Trimming stripped 0 bases from V and 4 bases from J, with 3 bases between. Per germline, CDR1 LGHNA and CDR2 YNFKEQ. This clone was detected only once. The antigen remains unidentified. Points from the study as a whole: Large sequencing depth failed to make sorted-subset sequencing complete, rarefaction showed. Clonotypes shared by all four sorted-subset donors had higher generation probabilities than non-shared clonotypes.

The clonotype comes from a man between 18 and 29 years old in good health. Some clones in this sample may be carry-over from other donors' samples. Sequencing input: memory CD4+ T cells from PBMCs. Subset given: CD45RA-negative fraction. The genes are TRBV4-2 and TRBJ2-2; D is unclear. The CDR3 spells CASSQDGTGELFF. In DNA form, the CDR3 reads TGTGCCAGCAGCCAAGATGGCACCGGGGAGCTGTTTTTT.